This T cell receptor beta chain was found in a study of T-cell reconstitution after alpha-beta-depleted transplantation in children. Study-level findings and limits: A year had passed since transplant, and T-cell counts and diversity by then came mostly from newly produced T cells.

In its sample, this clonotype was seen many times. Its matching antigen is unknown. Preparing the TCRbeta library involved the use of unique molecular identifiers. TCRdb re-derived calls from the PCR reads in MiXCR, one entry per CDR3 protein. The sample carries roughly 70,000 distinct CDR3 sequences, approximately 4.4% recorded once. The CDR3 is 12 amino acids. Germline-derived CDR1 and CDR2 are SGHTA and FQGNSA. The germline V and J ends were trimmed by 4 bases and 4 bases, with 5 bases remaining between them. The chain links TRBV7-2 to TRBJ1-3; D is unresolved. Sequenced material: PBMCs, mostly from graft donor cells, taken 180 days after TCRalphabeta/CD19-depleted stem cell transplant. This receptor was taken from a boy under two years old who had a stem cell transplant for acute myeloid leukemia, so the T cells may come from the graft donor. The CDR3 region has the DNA TGTGCCAGCAGCTCCGAGGGAAACACCATATATTTT. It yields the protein CASSSEGNTIYF.